Following are 10 T cell receptor beta chains from one sample sequenced in a study of blood T cell repertoires in COVID-19. Clones were read by immunoSEQ multiplex PCR, and TCRdb kept only the in-frame ones, dropping some. This table holds 200,000 to 250,000 clones, 80% to 85% found once. What was sequenced was peripheral blood. The receptors come from an older woman with COVID-19, enrolled during active disease.

The CDR3 nucleotides read TGTGCCAGCAGCAGACGACAGGGGGGCTACGAGCAGTACTTC. Protein product: CASSRRQGGYEQYF. The chain combines TRBV21-1 with TRBJ2-7; TRBD1 was called by the table and not checked on the DNA. TRBV21-1 is an annotated pseudogene. This CDR3 has 14 residues.

The sample holds many counts of this clone. The chain employs TRBV7-8 and TRBJ2-7; the match to TRBD2 covers 14 bases. V gave up 5 bases and J gave up 6 bases; unmatched junction bases: 6. Looked up from germline, CDR1 is SGHVS and CDR2 is FQNEAQ. The CDR3 runs to 15 residues. The CDR3 DNA is TGTGCCAGCAGCCTGACGGGACTAGCGGGAGTCGAGCAGTACTTC. Amino acids: CASSLTGLAGVEQYF.

V gene TRBV28 combines with J gene TRBJ2-7; 7 positions match TRBD2. Germline CDR1 MDHEN, CDR2 SYDVKM. The CDR3 sequence is 13 residues long. V dropped 8 bases and J dropped 6; count of bases not matched to a gene: 10. The CDR3 DNA sequence: TGTGCCAGCCGCTGGGGCGGGAGTGGCGAGCAGTACTTC. Translating it yields CASRWGGSGEQYF.

V gene TRBV6-1 combines with J gene TRBJ2-3; no definite D call. V was clipped by 0 bases and J by 6 bases, with 10 bases between them. The CDR3 totals 14 residues. The germline CDR1 and CDR2 sequences are MNHNS and SASEGT. Written as DNA, the CDR3 is TGTGCCAGCAGTGAAGCGCAGCAGGCCGATACGCAGTATTTT. It specifies CASSEAQQADTQYF.

This chain uses TRBV3-1 (or the pseudogene TRBV3-2) with TRBJ1-2, with D possibly matching TRBD1 (5 bases). This CDR3 has 14 residues. Trimming pared 7 bases from V and 2 bases from J, leaving 14 bases between. Germline CDR1 reads LGHDT; CDR2 reads YNNKEL (reference sequence). For the CDR3, the DNA is TGTGCCAGCAACCCCGCGGGGGTGAACTATGGCTACACCTTC. As protein: CASNPAGVNYGYTF.

This chain links TRBV19 with TRBJ2-7; 9 positions match TRBD2. CDR3 length: 16 amino acids. CDR1 and CDR2 from the germline V gene are LNHDA and SQIVND (reference sequence). After removal of 4 bases from V and 4 bases from J, the junction contained 11 bases not matched to a gene. For the CDR3, the DNA is TGTGCCAGTAGTAGATTTCGGACTAGCGACGCATACGAGCAGTACTTC. This encodes CASSRFRTSDAYEQYF.

This clone came up a few times. The V call is TRBV7-9, the J call TRBJ1-2; maybe TRBD1 (5 bases). Germline CDR1 reads SEHNR; CDR2 reads FQNEAQ (reference sequence). This CDR3 comprises 15 residues. The V end was cut by 6 bases, the J end by 5 bases, with 19 bases between. The CDR3 loop reads CASSSGRYEGYGYTF. The CDR3 nucleotides read TGTGCCAGCAGTTCAGGGAGGTACGAGGGGTATGGCTACACCTTC.

The chain carries TRBV3-1 (or the pseudogene TRBV3-2) and TRBJ1-4, with 9 bases fitting TRBD1. The V gene's germline CDR1 is LGHDT and CDR2 YNNKEL (reference sequence). V shed 5 bases and J 6 bases; nucleotides not matched to a gene: 4. CDR3 size: 14 residues. The CDR3 DNA is TGTGCCAGCAGCAACCGGGACAGGGATGAAAAACTGTTTTTT. This codes for CASSNRDRDEKLFF.

The V call is TRBV6-6, the J call TRBJ2-7; 11 bases fit TRBD2. Trimming removed 6 bases from V and 3 bases from J; junction bases left unmatched: 7. Germline lookup yields CDR1 MNHNY and CDR2 SVGAGI (reference sequence). This CDR3 region has 15 residues. The CDR3, as DNA: TGTGCCAGCAGGACCACTAGCGGGAGTGGCTACGAGCAGTACTTC. It encodes CASRTTSGSGYEQYF.

The V call is TRBV5-1, the J call TRBJ2-7, with D uncertain. CDR1 SGHRS and CDR2 YFSETQ come from the germline V gene. The CDR3 length is 12 residues. Between the trimmed V and J ends, which lost 5 bases and 5 bases, there was a span of 11 bases. As DNA, the CDR3 is TGCGCCAGCAGTAGACGAGGCGACGAGCAGTACTTC. Protein product: CASSRRGDEQYF. Supplemented by reference TRBV5-1 and TRBJ2-7, the full variable domain reads KAGVTQTPRYLIKTRGQQVTLSCSPISGHRSVSWYQQTPGQGLQFLFEYFSETQRNKGNFPGRFSGRQFSNSRSEMNVSTLELGDSALYLCASSRRGDEQYFGPGTRLTVT.